This entry features one T cell receptor (beta chain) sequence. Its specificity is unknown. Generated by immunoSEQ multiplex PCR, the TCRdb table keeps only in-frame clones and is missing some. The sample records millions of clones, approximately 94% being singletons. The V gene lost 8 bases and the J gene lost 1 base, with 9 bases spanning the gap. This CDR3 spans 11 amino acids. Germline assignment: CDR1 GTSNPN and CDR2 SVGIG (reference sequence). These data originate in a study of shared clonotypes between healthy human individuals. General study results and limits: Non-shared clonotypes had lower generation probabilities than clonotypes shared by all four sorted-subset donors.

As defined, naive CD8 cells were CD45RO-negative and positively selected for CCR7, with terminally differentiated effector memory CD45RA+ cells excluded. Within Nashville, Tennessee resided all donors, each a Caucasian adult. Sequencing was carried out using naive CD8+ T cells sorted from blood. J is TRBJ2-7 and V is TRBV30; TRBD2 is a possible D gene (6 bases). The sequence came from a man aged 18 to 35 in good health. CDR3 loop: CAAGTSYEQYF. In DNA form, the CDR3 reads TGTGCCGCCGGGACTTCCTACGAGCAGTACTTC. The full variable domain, completed using reference TRBV30 and TRBJ2-7, is SQTIHQWPATLVQPVGSPLSLECTVEGTSNPNLYWYRQAAGRGLQLLFYSVGIGQISSEVPQNLSASRPQDRQFILSSKKLLLSDSGFYLCAAGTSYEQYFGPGTRLTVT.